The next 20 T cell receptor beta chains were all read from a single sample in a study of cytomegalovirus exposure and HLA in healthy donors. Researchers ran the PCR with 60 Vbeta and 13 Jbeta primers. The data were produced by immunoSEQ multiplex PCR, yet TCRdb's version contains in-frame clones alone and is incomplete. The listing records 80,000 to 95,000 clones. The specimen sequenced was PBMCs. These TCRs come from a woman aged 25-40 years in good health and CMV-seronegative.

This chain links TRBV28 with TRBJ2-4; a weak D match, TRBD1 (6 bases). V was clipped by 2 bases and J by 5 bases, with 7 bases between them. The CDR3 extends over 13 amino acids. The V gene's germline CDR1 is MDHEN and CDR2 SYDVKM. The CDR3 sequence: CASSLPGENIQYF. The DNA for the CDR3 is TGTGCCAGCAGTTTACCAGGGGAAAACATTCAGTACTTC.

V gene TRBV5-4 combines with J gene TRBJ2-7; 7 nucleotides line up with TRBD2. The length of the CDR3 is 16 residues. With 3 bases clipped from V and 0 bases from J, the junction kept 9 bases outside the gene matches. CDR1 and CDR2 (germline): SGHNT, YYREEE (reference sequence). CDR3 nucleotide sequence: TGTGCCAGCAGCTCCGACTTACTAGCGAGCTCCTACGAGCAGTACTTC. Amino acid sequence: CASSSDLLASSYEQYF.

CDR3 residues: CACAPGAVYNEQFF. CDR3 nucleotide sequence: TGTGCCTGCGCCCCCGGAGCGGTCTACAATGAGCAGTTCTTC. The chain has TRBV30 and TRBJ2-1, with a weak D call TRBD2 (5 bases). Trimming pared 6 bases from V and 3 bases from J, leaving 15 bases between. Looked up from germline, CDR1 is GTSNPN and CDR2 is SVGIG (reference sequence). The CDR3 is made up of 14 amino acids.

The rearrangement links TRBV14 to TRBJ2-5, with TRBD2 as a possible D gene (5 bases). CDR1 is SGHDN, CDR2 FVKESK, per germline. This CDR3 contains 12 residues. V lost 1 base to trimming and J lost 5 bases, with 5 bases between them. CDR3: CASSQGGETQYF. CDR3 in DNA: TGTGCCAGCAGCCAAGGAGGGGAGACCCAGTACTTC.

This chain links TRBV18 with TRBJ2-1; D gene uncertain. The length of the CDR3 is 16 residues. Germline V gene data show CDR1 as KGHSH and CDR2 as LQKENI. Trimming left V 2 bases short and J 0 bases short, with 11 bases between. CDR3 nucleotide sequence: TGTGCCAGCTCACCAACAGCCGAAGGCTCCTACAATGAGCAGTTCTTC. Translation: CASSPTAEGSYNEQFF.

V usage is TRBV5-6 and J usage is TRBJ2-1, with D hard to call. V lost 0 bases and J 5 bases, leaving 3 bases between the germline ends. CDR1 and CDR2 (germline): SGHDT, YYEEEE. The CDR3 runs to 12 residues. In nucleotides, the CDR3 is TGTGCCAGCAGCTTGGTCGACAATGAGCAGTTCTTC. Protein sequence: CASSLVDNEQFF.

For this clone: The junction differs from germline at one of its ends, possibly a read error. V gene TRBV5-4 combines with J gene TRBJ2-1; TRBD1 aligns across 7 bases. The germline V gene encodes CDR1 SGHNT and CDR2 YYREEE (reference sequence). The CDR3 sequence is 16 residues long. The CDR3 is CASSVRQGGSDNEQFF. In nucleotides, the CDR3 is TGTGCCAGCAGCGTCCGACAGGGCGGCTCCGACAATGAGCAGTTCTTC.

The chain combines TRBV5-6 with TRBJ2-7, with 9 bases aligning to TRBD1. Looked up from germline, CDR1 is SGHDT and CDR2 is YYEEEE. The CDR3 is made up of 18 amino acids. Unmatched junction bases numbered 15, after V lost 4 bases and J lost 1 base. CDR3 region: CASSPFRGGTGWSYEQYF. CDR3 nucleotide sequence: TGTGCCAGCAGCCCTTTCCGGGGCGGGACAGGGTGGTCCTACGAGCAGTACTTC.

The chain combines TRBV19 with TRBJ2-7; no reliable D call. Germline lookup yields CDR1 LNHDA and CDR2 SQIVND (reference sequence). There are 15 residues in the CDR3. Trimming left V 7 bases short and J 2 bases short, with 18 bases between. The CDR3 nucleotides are TGTGCCAGTACCGTCCCGGCAGGTCCGCCCTACGAGCAGTACTTC. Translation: CASTVPAGPPYEQYF.

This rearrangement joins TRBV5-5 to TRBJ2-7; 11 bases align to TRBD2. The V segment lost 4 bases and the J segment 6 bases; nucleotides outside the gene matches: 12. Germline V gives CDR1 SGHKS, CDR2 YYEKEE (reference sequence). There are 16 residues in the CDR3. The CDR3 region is CASSTKLAGAPGEQYF. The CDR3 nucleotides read TGTGCCAGCAGCACTAAACTAGCGGGGGCTCCTGGCGAGCAGTACTTC.

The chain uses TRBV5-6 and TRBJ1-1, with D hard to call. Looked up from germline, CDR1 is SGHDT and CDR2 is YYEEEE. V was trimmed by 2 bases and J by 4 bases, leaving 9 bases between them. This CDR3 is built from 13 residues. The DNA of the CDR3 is TGTGCCAGCAGCTTAACCTGGAGCACTGAAGCTTTCTTT. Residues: CASSLTWSTEAFF. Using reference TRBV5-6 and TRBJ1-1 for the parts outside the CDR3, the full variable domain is DAGVTQSPTHLIKTRGQQVTLRCSPKSGHDTVSWYQQALGQGPQFIFQYYEEEERQRGNFPDRFSGHQFPNYSSELNVNALLLGDSALYLCASSLTWSTEAFFGQGTRLTVV.

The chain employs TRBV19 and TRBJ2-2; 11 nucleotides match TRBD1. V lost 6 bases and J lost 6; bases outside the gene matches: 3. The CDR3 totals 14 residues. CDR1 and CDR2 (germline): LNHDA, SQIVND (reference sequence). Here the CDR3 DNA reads TGTGCCAGTAGGGACAGGGGGCAACCCGGGGAGCTGTTTTTT. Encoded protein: CASRDRGQPGELFF.

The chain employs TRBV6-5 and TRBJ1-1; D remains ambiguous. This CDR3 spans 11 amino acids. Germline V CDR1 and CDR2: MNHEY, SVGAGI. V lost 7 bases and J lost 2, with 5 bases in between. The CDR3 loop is CASIQNTEAFF. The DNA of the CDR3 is TGTGCCAGCATCCAAAACACTGAAGCTTTCTTT.

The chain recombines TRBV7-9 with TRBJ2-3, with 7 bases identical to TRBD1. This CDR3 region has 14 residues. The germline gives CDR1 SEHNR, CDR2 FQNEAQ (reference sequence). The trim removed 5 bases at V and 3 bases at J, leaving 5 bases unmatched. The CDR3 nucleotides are TGTGCCAGCAGCCCGGGACAGATGACAGATACGCAGTATTTT. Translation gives CASSPGQMTDTQYF.

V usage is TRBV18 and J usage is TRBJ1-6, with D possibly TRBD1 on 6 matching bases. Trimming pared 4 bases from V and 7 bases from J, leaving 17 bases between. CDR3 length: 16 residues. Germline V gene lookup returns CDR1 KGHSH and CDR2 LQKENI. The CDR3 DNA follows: TGTGCCAGCTCACACAACTCCGGGACATCGAATTCACCCCTCCACTTT. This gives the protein CASSHNSGTSNSPLHF.

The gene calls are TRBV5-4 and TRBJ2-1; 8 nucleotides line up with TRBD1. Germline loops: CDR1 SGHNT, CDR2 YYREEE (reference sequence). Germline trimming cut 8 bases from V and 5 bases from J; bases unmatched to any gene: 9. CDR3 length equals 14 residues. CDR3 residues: CASKRGQDDNEQFF. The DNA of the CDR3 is TGTGCCAGTAAGAGGGGACAGGATGACAATGAGCAGTTCTTC.

This chain's CDR3 is CASSSTSGRALKFF. The CDR3 nucleotides are TGTGCCAGCAGCAGCACTAGCGGGAGGGCCCTGAAGTTCTTC. V and J are TRBV5-4 and TRBJ2-1, with 13 positions matching TRBD2. Germline CDR1 reads SGHNT; CDR2 reads YYREEE (reference sequence). This CDR3 region has 14 residues. The J segment lost 14 bases and the V segment lost 4 bases, leaving 9 bases of the junction unmatched.

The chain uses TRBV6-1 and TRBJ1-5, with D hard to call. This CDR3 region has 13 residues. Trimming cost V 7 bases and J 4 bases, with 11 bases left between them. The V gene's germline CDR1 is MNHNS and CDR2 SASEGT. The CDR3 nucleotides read TGTGCCAGCAAGAACCGGGGTAATCAGCCCCAGCATTTT. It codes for CASKNRGNQPQHF.

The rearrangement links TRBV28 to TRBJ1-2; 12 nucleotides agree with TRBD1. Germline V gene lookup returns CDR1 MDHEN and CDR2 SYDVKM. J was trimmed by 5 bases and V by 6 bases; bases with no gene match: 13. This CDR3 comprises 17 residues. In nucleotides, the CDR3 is TGTGCCAGCAGAGTGACCGGGACAGGGGGCAAAAAATATGGCTACACCTTC. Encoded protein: CASRVTGTGGKKYGYTF.

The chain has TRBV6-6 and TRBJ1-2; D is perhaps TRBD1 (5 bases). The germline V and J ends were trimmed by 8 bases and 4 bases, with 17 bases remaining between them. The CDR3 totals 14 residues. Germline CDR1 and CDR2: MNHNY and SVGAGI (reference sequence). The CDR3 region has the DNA TGTGCCAGCCGGAGGGAGGGGACCGGCTATGGCTACACCTTC. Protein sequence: CASRREGTGYGYTF.